The T cell receptor (beta chain) under discussion was sequenced for a study of cytomegalovirus exposure and HLA in healthy donors. General study results and limits: In a later analysis, HLA-C alleles had the fewest associated TCRs, DRB1 alleles the most. Many donors carried some public TCRs, although rarity characterized most TCR sequences.

PCR used 60 Vbeta primers and 13 Jbeta primers. TCRdb's copy holds only in-frame clones and misses some; the assay was immunoSEQ multiplex PCR. The repertoire holds 46,000 or so clones, with 55% to 75% as singletons. The CDR3 sequence is 15 residues long. Per germline, CDR1 ENHRY and CDR2 SYGVKD. V was shortened by 1 base and J by 4 bases, with 14 bases between the two germline ends. Comment on this clone: Its cognate antigen is unknown.

This chain connects TRBV10-3 to TRBJ2-7, with D perhaps matching TRBD1 (6 bases). The sequence was collected from a man aged 60 to 75 in good health and CMV-seropositive. Sequencing input: PBMCs. The CDR3 loop is CAISELAGTTYEQYF. In DNA form, the CDR3 reads TGTGCCATCAGTGAGTTAGCCGGGACAACGTACGAGCAGTACTTC.